This entry features one TCR beta chain sequence. Antigen unknown. CDR1 and CDR2 from the germline V gene are MGHRA and YSYEKL. V was pared by 0 bases and J by 8 bases, with 9 bases of the junction left unmatched. The CDR3 has 16 amino acids. The time point is: pre-treatment sample, taken before nivolumab and TIL therapy. Adults with stage 4 NSCLC were enrolled in a phase I trial. The sample belongs to a study of TIL therapy for anti-PD-1-resistant metastatic lung cancer. For the study at large: Patients then received nivolumab; progressors got lymphodepletion, TIL and IL-2. Median tumor PD-L1 proportion score was roughly 5.9%.

Whole-study results and caveats: Infused TIL clonotypes partially replaced the baseline blood repertoire, then decayed over months.

Sequencing used immunoSEQ v3. The method was immunoSEQ multiplex PCR; TCRdb's version includes in-frame clones alone and lacks a portion of them. The repertoire holds 20,000 to 25,000 clones, with about two thirds as singletons. V usage is TRBV4-1 and J usage is TRBJ1-2, with 10 bases matching TRBD1. Sequencing used blood, obtained at baseline. This sequence was found in a person between 25 and 80 years old with non-small cell lung cancer. This chain's CDR3 is CASSQEGAGTGVGYTF. CDR3 nucleotide sequence: TGCGCCAGCAGCCAAGAAGGGGCCGGGACAGGGGTAGGCTACACCTTC.